The source of this TCR beta chain is a study of regulatory T cells in long-lasting Graves disease. Broader study findings: Study of thyroid tissue was not done, with only peripheral blood studied.

The sample holds a few counts of this clonotype. Its antigen remains unidentified. Libraries of TCR beta came from iRepertoire HTBI primers plus Arm-PCR of CDR3 regions. TCRdb re-analysed the multiplex PCR reads in MiXCR, keeping a single row per CDR3 protein. The sample lists about 500,000 distinct CDR3 sequences, roughly 15% occurring once. CDR1 and CDR2 (germline): DFQATT, SNEGSKA (reference sequence). The CDR3 has 14 residues. The germline V and J ends were trimmed by 4 bases and 3 bases, with 15 bases remaining between them. The time point denotes: newly diagnosed GD, antithyroid drugs for less than 3 months. Construction of the TCR library relied on RNA isolated from PBMCs. Collection of peripheral blood (roughly 9 milliliters) was done using EDTA tubes. These same data were also listed under a study on T cells in Graves' hyperthyroidism and ophthalmopathy.

Sequences were derived from peripheral blood mononuclear cells (PBMCs), sampled at new diagnosis, from a patient treated with antithyroid drugs. This TCR was recovered from a middle-aged man with Graves disease. The rearrangement uses TRBV20-1 and TRBJ1-1; tentative D call: TRBD1 (5 bases). The CDR3 region has the DNA TGCAGTGCTATCGAATCAACAGGAGACACTGAAGCTTTCTTT. Translated, it gives CSAIESTGDTEAFF.